This TCR beta chain was captured in a study of blood T cell repertoires in COVID-19. Study summary: Specimens from acute and convalescent COVID-19 originated in the United States, Italy and Spain. The cDNA or gDNA used as material had been derived from T cells, B-cell-depleted T cells, or PBMCs.

This clone came up once. Under the authors' procedure: From reference gene primer amplification, estimates of nucleated cell counts were derived. The data were produced by immunoSEQ multiplex PCR, yet TCRdb's version contains in-frame clones alone and is incomplete. V and J calls and clone size follow that table, whereas D and trimming were derived from the DNA. Of approximately 110,000 clones in the sample, roughly 79% are singletons; the top ten hold around a tenth. Between the trimmed V and J ends, which lost 2 bases and 6 bases, there was a span of 8 bases. The germline V gene has CDR1 SNHLY and CDR2 FYNNEI. The CDR3 spans 12 residues.

The TCR originated in a woman between 65 and 79 years old with acute or convalescent COVID-19. This sequence joins TRBV2 and TRBJ2-7; D unclear. The sequenced material came from peripheral blood. CDR3: CASSERGPEQYF. The CDR3, as DNA: TGTGCCAGCAGTGAAAGAGGTCCCGAGCAGTACTTC.